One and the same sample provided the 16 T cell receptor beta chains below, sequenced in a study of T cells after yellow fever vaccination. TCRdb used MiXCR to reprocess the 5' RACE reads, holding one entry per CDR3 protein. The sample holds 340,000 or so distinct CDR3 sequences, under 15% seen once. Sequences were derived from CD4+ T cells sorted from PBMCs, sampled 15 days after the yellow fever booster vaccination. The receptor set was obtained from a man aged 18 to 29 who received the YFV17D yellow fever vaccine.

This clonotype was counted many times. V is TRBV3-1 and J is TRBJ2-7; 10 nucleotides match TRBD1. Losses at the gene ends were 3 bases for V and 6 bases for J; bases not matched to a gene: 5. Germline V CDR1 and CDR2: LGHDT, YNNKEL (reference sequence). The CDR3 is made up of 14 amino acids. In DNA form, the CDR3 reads TGTGCCAGCAGCCAGAGTGACAGGGGGCCCGAGCAGTACTTC. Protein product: CASSQSDRGPEQYF.

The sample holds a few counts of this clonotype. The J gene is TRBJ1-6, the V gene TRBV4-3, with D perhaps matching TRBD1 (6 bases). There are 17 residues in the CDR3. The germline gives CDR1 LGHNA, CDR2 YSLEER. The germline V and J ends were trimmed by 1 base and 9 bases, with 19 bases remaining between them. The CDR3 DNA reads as TGCGCCAGCAGCCAAGCCCGTACAGGGTATCCCAGTTCACCCCTCCACTTT. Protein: CASSQARTGYPSSPLHF.

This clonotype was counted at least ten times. CDR3 in amino acids: CASSLAQGGEAFF. CDR3 in DNA: TGCGCCAGCAGCTTGGCACAGGGAGGTGAAGCTTTCTTT. This chain links TRBV5-1 with TRBJ1-1, with a possible D match to TRBD1 (6 bases). Per germline, CDR1 SGHRS and CDR2 YFSETQ. Trimming removed 0 bases at V and 7 bases at J, with 10 bases between. This CDR3 contains 13 residues.

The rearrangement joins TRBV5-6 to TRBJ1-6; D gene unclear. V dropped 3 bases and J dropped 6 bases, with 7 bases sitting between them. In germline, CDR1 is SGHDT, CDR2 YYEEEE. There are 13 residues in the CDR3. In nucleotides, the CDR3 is TGTGCCAGCAGCTCATGGGCTAATTCACCCCTCCACTTT. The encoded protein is CASSSWANSPLHF.

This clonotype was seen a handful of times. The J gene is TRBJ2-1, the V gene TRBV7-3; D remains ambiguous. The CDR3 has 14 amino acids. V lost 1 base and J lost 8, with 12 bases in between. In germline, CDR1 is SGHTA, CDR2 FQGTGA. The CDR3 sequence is CASSLRTSEDEQFF. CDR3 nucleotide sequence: TGTGCCAGCAGCTTAAGGACGTCAGAGGATGAGCAGTTCTTC. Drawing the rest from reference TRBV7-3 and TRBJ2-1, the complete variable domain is GAGVSQTPSNKVTEKGKYVELRCDPISGHTALYWYRQSLGQGPEFLIYFQGTGAADDSGLPNDRFFAVRPEGSVSTLKIQRTERGDSAVYLCASSLRTSEDEQFFGPGTRLTVL.

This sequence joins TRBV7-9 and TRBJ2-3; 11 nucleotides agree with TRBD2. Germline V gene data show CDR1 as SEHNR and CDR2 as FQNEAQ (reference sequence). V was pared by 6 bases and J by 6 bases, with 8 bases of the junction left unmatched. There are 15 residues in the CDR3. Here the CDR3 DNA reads TGTGCCAGCAGTCTTACTAGCGGGGGAGTTGATACGCAGTATTTT. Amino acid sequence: CASSLTSGGVDTQYF.

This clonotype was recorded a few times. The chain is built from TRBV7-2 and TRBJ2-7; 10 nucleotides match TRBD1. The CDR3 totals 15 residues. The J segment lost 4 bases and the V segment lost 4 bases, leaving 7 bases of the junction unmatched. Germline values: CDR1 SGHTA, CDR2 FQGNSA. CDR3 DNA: TGTGCCAGCAGCTGGACCGGGACAGGGGTTTACGAGCAGTACGTC. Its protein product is CASSWTGTGVYEQYV.

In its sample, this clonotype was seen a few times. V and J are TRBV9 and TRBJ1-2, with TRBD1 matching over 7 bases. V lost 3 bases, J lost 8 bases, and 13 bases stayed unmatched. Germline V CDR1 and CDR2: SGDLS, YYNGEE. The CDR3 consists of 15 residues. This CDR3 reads CASSDPKGAVGGYTF. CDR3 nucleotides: TGTGCCAGCAGCGATCCGAAGGGGGCGGTTGGAGGCTACACCTTC.

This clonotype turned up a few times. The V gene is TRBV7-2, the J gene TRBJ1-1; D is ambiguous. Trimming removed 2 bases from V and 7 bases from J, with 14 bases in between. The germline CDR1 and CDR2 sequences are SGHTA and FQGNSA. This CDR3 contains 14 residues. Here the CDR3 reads CASSLSRTSDEAFF. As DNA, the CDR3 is TGTGCCAGCAGCTTATCGAGGACGTCAGATGAAGCTTTCTTT.

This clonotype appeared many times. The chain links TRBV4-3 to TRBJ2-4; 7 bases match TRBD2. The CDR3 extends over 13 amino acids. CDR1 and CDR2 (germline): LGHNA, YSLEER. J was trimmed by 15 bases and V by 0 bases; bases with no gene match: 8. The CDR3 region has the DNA TGCGCCAGCAGCCAAGAAAAAGCGGGGAGGCGGTACTTC. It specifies CASSQEKAGRRYF.

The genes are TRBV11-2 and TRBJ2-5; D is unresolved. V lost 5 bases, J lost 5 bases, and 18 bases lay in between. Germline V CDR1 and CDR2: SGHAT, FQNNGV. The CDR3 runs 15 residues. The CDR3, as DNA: TGTGCCAGCAGCCCATCCAGATTTGGCTTGGAGACCCAGTACTTC. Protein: CASSPSRFGLETQYF.

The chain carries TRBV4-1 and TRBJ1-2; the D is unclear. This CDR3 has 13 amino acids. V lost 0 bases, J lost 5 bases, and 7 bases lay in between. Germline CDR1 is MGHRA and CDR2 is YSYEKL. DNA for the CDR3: TGCGCCAGCAGCCAAGATGTAGCTTATGGCTACACCTTC. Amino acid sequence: CASSQDVAYGYTF.

The CDR3 reads CASSPLPGTGTEAFF. In DNA form, the CDR3 reads TGTGCCAGCTCACCACTGCCAGGGACTGGGACTGAAGCTTTCTTT. This chain links TRBV18 with TRBJ1-1; D possibly corresponds to TRBD1 (5 bases). V gave up 1 base and J gave up 5 bases, with 14 bases separating them. The CDR3 has 15 residues. Per germline, CDR1 KGHSH and CDR2 LQKENI.

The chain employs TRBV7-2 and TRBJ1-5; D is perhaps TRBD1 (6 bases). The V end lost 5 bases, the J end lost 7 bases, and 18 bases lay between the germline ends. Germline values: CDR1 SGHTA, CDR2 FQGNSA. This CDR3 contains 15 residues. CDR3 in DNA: TGTGCCAGCAGCCCCACCATGTGGGGGCGGCAGCCCCAGCATTTT. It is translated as CASSPTMWGRQPQHF.

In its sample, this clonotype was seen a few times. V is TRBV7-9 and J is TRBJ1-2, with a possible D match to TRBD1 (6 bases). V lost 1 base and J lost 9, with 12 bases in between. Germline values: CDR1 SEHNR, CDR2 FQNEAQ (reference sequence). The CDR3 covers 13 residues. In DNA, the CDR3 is TGTGCCAGCAGCTTAGAGGGGGGTCTAAGCTACACCTTC. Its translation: CASSLEGGLSYTF.

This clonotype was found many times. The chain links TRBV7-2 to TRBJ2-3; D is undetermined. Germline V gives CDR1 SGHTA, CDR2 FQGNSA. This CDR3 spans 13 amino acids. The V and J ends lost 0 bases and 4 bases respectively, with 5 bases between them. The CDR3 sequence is CASSLATADTQYF. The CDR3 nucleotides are TGTGCCAGCAGCTTAGCGACCGCAGATACGCAGTATTTT.